This T cell receptor beta chain was found in a study of technical replicates of blood from several donors. Per germline, CDR1 LGHNA and CDR2 YNFKEQ. The CDR3 spans 15 residues. The V end was cut by 7 bases, the J end by 7 bases, with 19 bases between. Here immunoSEQ multiplex PCR was the method, and the copy in TCRdb shows in-frame clones only, minus some. The repertoire includes roughly 90,000 clones, about nine tenths of them detected once, and approximately 0.25% sits in the top ten. This clonotype originated in a human donor in good health. V usage is TRBV4-2 and J usage is TRBJ2-2; D remains ambiguous. Sequenced sample: T cells isolated from PBMCs. The CDR3 protein is CASTRIETRGGELFF. The CDR3 coding sequence is TGTGCCAGCACTCGAATCGAGACCCGAGGCGGGGAGCTGTTTTTT.